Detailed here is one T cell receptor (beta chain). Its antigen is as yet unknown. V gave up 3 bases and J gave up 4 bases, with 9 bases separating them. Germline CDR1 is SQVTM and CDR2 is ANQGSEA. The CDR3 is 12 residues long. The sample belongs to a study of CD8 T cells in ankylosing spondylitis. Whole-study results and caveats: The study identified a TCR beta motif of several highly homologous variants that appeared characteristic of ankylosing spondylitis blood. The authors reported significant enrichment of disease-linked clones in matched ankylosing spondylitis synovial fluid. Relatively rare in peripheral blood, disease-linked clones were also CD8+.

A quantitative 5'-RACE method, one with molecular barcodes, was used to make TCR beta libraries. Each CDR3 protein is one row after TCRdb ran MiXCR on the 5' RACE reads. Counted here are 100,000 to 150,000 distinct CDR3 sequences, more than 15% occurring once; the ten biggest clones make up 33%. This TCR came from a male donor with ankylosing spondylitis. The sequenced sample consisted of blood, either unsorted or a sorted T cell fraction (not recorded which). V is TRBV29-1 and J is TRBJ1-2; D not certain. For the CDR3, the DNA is TGCAGCGTTGAGCCTTACCTCTATGGCTACACCTTC. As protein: CSVEPYLYGYTF.